This T cell receptor (beta chain) comes out of a study of T cell changes during pregnancy in multiple sclerosis. Profiling relied on immunoSEQ multiplex PCR, and the TCRdb table lists in-frame clones only, not all of them. Found here are about 53,000 clones, roughly nine tenths of them singletons; the top ten hold roughly 3.2%. The CDR3 spans 15 residues. Trimming shortened V by 2 bases and J by 4 bases, and 10 bases separated the two germline ends. CDR1 is SGDLS, CDR2 YYNGEE, per germline. The V and J genes are TRBV9 and TRBJ1-6; D unresolved. The source of this sequence is a female donor with multiple sclerosis, enrolled in a pregnancy study. Sample: CD8+ T cells from peripheral blood mononuclear cells, taken before pregnancy. The DNA of the CDR3 is TGTGCCAGCAGCGTCGAGGTATCTTATAATTCACCCCTCCACTTT. As protein: CASSVEVSYNSPLHF.